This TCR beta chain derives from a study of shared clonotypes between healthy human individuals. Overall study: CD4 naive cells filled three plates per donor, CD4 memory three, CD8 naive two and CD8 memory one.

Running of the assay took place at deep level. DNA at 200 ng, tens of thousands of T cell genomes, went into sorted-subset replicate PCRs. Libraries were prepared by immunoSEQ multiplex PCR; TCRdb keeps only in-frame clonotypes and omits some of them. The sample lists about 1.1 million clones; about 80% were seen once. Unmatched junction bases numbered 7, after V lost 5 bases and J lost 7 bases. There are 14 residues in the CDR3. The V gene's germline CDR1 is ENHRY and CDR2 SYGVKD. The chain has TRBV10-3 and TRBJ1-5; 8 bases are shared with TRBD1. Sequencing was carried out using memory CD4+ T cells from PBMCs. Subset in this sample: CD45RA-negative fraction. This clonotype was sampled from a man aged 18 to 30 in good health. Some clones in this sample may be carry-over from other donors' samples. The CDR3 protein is CAISTGQGGQPQHF. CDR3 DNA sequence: TGTGCCATCAGTACAGGACAGGGAGGACAGCCCCAGCATTTT.